What follows is one T cell receptor beta chain and its context. Profiled with immunoSEQ multiplex PCR; TCRdb holds only in-frame clones, not every one. The sample has about 48,000 clones, roughly 80% seen once. This record belongs to a study of T cells in tumors after PD-1 blockade. The overall study: Patients received pembrolizumab 200 mg every 3 weeks or cemiplimab 350 mg every 2 weeks.

Trimming pared 2 bases from V and 2 bases from J, leaving 8 bases between. The CDR3 loop spans 14 amino acids. Per germline, CDR1 LNHDA and CDR2 SQIVND (reference sequence). The TCR comes from a human donor with basal cell carcinoma. This chain uses TRBV19 with TRBJ2-3; unclear D gene. The sample here was PBMCs, taken before anti-PD-1 treatment. The CDR3 loop is CASSIRTLTDTQYF. Here the CDR3 DNA reads TGTGCCAGTAGTATACGTACCCTCACAGATACGCAGTATTTT.